The rows below give T cell receptor beta chains drawn from one sample of a study of regulatory T cells in long-lasting Graves disease. TCRdb called the multiplex PCR reads again in MiXCR, with one record for every CDR3 protein. The sample lists approximately 350,000 distinct CDR3 sequences, about 17% occurring once. The sample also formed part of further work on T cells in Graves' hyperthyroidism and ophthalmopathy.

This material consisted of peripheral blood mononuclear cells (PBMCs), taken at new diagnosis, from a patient treated with antithyroid drugs. The origin of the receptors is a woman aged 18-29 years with Graves disease. Each CDR3 is given with its conserved first and last residue. D genes are given only for firm matches. Size values are once, few and many counts, or a class for expanded clones, and some rows have none.

.,TRBJ2-1,TRBV6-2/TRBV6-3,few,TGTGCCAGCAGTTACTCTCCTAGTGGATACAGTGAGCAGTTCTTC,CASSYSPSGYSEQFF
TRBD2,TRBJ2-1,TRBV28,many,TGTGCCAGCAGTTTACCCGGGAGGGCCGGGTATGAGCAGTTCTTC,CASSLPGRAGYEQFF
TRBD2,TRBJ2-2,TRBV6-1,many,TGTGCCAGCAGTGCCACTAGCGGGGGGTCCTACACCGGGGAGCTGTTTTTT,CASSATSGGSYTGELFF
TRBD2,TRBJ2-5,TRBV4-1,many,TGCGCCAGCAGCCAAGAGGGTGGACTAGCTGAGACCCAGTACTTC,CASSQEGGLAETQYF
.,TRBJ2-7,TRBV29-1,.,TGCAGCGTCCTGATGCCGTTAAGGACTCTTGGGCAGTACTTC,CSVLMPLRTLGQYF
TRBD1,TRBJ2-7,TRBV4-1,.,TGCGCCAGCAGCCAAGACCGGGGACAGGGGCTGTACGAGCAGTACTTC,CASSQDRGQGLYEQYF
.,TRBJ1-1,TRBV9,many,TGTGCCAGCAGCGTAGGACTACAGGGAAGGTGGAACACTGAAGCTTTCTTT,CASSVGLQGRWNTEAFF
TRBD2,TRBJ2-3,TRBV9,.,TGTGCCAGCAGCACCTGGCGGGGGGCTGGCTCAGGTACGCAGTATTTT,CASSTWRGAGSGTQYF
.,TRBJ1-1,TRBV6-4,.,TGTGCCAGCAGTTCTCACATAAACACTGAAGCTTTCTTT,CASSSHINTEAFF
.,TRBJ2-1,TRBV6-1,few,TGTGCCTCGGGCCCGACCTCCTACAATGAGCAGTTCTTC,CASGPTSYNEQFF
.,TRBJ1-5,TRBV3-1,many,TGTGCCAGCAGCCTCGGACACACCAATCAGCCCCAGCATTTT,CASSLGHTNQPQHF
TRBD1,TRBJ2-2,TRBV4-1,few,TGCGCCAGCAGCCAGGATTGGGACAGGGAAGTGGCCGGGGAGCTGTTTTTT,CASSQDWDREVAGELFF
TRBD1,TRBJ2-5,TRBV11-1,.,TGTGCCAGCAGCTTGATACAGGGGGGCGAGACCCAGTACTTC,CASSLIQGGETQYF
.,TRBJ2-1,TRBV20-1,many,TGCAGTGCTAGTTTTGCGGGGTCCTACAATGAGCAGTTCTTC,CSASFAGSYNEQFF
.,TRBJ1-5,TRBV20-1,.,TGCAGTGCTAGCCCGGATGAGCCGTATCAGCCCCAGCATTTT,CSASPDEPYQPQHF
.,TRBJ2-7,TRBV3-1,many,TGTGCCAGCAGCCAAGTTCGGGGGCTGGAGCAGTACTTC,CASSQVRGLEQYF
.,TRBJ2-3,TRBV5-1,many,TGCGCCAGCAGTCCGCGAGAGGGAGATACGCAGTATTTT,CASSPREGDTQYF
TRBD1,TRBJ2-3,TRBV24-1,many,TGTGCCACCAGTGATCCGGGACAGGGGGCAGTTACGCAGTATTTT,CATSDPGQGAVTQYF
TRBD1,TRBJ1-6,TRBV2,.,TGTGCCAGCAAGAGGGGGCAGGGATATTCACCCCTCCACTTT,CASKRGQGYSPLHF
TRBD2,TRBJ2-1,TRBV7-7,.,TGTGCTAGCAGCTTGGGGACTACCAATGAGCAGCTCTTC,CASSLGTTNEQLF
.,TRBJ2-7,TRBV28,many,TGTGCCAGCAGTTTAATCTACGAGCAGTACTTC,CASSLIYEQYF
.,TRBJ2-2,TRBV20-1,many,TGCAGTGCTAGACGTAACCCACCACCGGGACGACCGAACACCGGGGAGCTGTTTTTT,CSARRNPPPGRPNTGELFF
TRBD2,TRBJ2-1,TRBV20-1,many,TGCAGTGCTTCGACTAGCGGCTCCTCCTACAATGAGCAGTTCTTC,CSASTSGSSYNEQFF
TRBD1,TRBJ1-4,TRBV3-1,.,TGTGCCAGCAGGGAAAGACAGGGAGGTACAGAAAAACTGTTTTTT,CASRERQGGTEKLFF
TRBD2,TRBJ2-3,TRBV7-9,.,TGTGCCAGCAGCTTAGTCGAAAGCGGGGGAATTTCCACAGATACGCAGTATTTT,CASSLVESGGISTDTQYF
.,TRBJ2-7,TRBV4-1,many,TGCGCCAGCGCGGAGGGGAGCTACGAGCAGTACTTC,CASAEGSYEQYF
TRBD1,TRBJ1-3,TRBV7-9,few,TGTGCCAGCAGCTCCGGGACAGGGAAGAACACCATATATTTT,CASSSGTGKNTIYF
TRBD1,TRBJ1-1,TRBV5-1,many,TGCGCCAGCAGTTTAGAGACAGGGGGCACTGAAGCTTTCTTT,CASSLETGGTEAFF
.,TRBJ1-2,TRBV7-9,many,TGTGCCAGCAGCTTAGTTGGGCGGATCTCCTATGGCTACACCTTC,CASSLVGRISYGYTF